This T cell receptor beta chain was captured in a study of T cell changes during pregnancy in multiple sclerosis. Assay used: immunoSEQ multiplex PCR; TCRdb lists only in-frame clones, some missing. The sample includes about 40,000 clones, around 90% seen only once; the top ten take 0.7% to 1%. J gave up 3 bases and V 7 bases, and 13 bases lay outside the gene matches. CDR1 and CDR2 (germline): MNHNY, SVGAGI (reference sequence). This CDR3 region has 16 residues. This clone has only one observation. This sample comprised CD4+ T cells from peripheral blood mononuclear cells, obtained in the third trimester of pregnancy. The rearrangement joins TRBV6-6 to TRBJ2-7, with 9 bases identical to TRBD2. The origin of this receptor is a female donor with multiple sclerosis, enrolled in a pregnancy study. The CDR3 sequence is CASTPSWASGDYEQYF. In nucleotides, the CDR3 is TGTGCCAGCACCCCCTCATGGGCTAGCGGGGACTACGAGCAGTACTTC.